This T cell receptor beta chain was observed in a study of graft-versus-host responses after intestinal transplantation. Study-level information: Multivisceral, liver-intestinal, or isolated intestinal transplants were performed in recipients. The whole recipient group had anti-thymocyte globulin induction followed by tacrolimus and steroids for roughly three years.

Clones were read by immunoSEQ multiplex PCR, and TCRdb kept only the in-frame ones, dropping some. Of roughly 100,000 clones listed, 93% were seen once; the top ten hold 1.2%. The V gene's germline CDR1 is MNHEY and CDR2 SMNVEV (reference sequence). Deletions cut 2 bases from V and 4 bases from J, with 15 bases between. The CDR3 loop spans 15 amino acids. On this clone itself: The antigen is unknown.

Study results and caveats: High graft-versus-host to host-versus-graft T cell clonal ratios marked allografts of patients with graft-donor macrochimerism.

This clonotype was obtained from a human donor who received an intestinal transplant. The sample was unstimulated CD8+ T cells sorted from spleen or lymph node cells, taken before intestinal transplant. V gene TRBV27 combines with J gene TRBJ2-7; D is perhaps TRBD1 (6 bases). CDR3 region: CASSLVQGTMYEQYF. The CDR3, as DNA: TGTGCCAGCAGTTTAGTTCAGGGGACGATGTACGAGCAGTACTTC.